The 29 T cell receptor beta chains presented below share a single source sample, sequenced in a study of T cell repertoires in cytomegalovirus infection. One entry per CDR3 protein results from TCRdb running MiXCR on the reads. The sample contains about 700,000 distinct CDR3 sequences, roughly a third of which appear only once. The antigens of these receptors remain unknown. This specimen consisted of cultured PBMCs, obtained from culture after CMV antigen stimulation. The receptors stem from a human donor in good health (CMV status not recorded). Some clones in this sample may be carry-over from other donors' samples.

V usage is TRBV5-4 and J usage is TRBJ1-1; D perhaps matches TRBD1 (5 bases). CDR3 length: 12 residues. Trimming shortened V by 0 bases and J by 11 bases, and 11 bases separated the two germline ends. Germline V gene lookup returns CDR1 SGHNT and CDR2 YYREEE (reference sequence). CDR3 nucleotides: TGTGCCAGCAGCTTGGTGATGGGGGAGGCTTTCTTT. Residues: CASSLVMGEAFF. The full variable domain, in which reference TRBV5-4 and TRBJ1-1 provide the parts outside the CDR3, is ETGVTQSPTHLIKTRGQQVTLRCSSQSGHNTVSWYQQALGQGPQFIFQYYREEENGRGNFPPRFSGLQFPNYSSELNVNALELDDSALYLCASSLVMGEAFFGQGTRLTVV.

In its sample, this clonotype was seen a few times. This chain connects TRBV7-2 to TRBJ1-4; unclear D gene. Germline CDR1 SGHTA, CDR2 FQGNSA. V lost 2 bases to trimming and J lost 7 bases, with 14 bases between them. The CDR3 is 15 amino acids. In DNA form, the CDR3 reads TGTGCCAGCAGCTTACCAGTTGGGCCCGGTGAAAAACTGTTTTTT. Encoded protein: CASSLPVGPGEKLFF.

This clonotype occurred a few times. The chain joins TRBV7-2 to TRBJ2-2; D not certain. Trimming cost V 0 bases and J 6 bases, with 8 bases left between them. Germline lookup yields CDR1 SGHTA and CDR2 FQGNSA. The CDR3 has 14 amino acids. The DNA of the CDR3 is TGTGCCAGCAGCTTAGCCTTCCAGGCCGGGGAGCTGTTTTTT. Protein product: CASSLAFQAGELFF.

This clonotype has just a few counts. CDR3 coding DNA: TGTGCCAGCAGCTCTGGACTAGCGGGAGCTGGAGAGCAGTTCTTC. This encodes CASSSGLAGAGEQFF. The V gene is TRBV11-2, the J gene TRBJ2-1, with TRBD2 matching 13 bases. Germline V CDR1 and CDR2: SGHAT, FQNNGV. CDR3 length: 15 residues. V shed 4 bases, J shed 10 bases, and the junction held 7 bases outside the gene matches.

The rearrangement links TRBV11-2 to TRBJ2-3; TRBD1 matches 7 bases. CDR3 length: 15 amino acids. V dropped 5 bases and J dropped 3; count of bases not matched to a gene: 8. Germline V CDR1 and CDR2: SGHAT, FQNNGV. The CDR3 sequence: CASSHQTGFTDTQYF. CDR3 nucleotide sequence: TGTGCCAGCAGCCACCAGACAGGGTTTACAGATACGCAGTATTTT.

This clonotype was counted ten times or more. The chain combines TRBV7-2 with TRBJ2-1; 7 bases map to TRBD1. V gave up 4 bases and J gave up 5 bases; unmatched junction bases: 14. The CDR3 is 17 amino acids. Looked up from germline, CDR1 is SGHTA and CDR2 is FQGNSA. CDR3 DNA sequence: TGTGCCAGCAGCTCTCCTTGGGCCGACAGGGAACACAATGAGCAGTTCTTC. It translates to CASSSPWADREHNEQFF.

Written as DNA, the CDR3 is TGTGCCAGTAGTATCCAAGTTTTAGAGACCCAGTACTTC. This codes for CASSIQVLETQYF. The genes are TRBV19 and TRBJ2-5; unclear D gene. The germline V gene has CDR1 LNHDA and CDR2 SQIVND (reference sequence). This CDR3 region has 13 residues. The ends were cut back, 3 bases at V and 4 bases at J, with 9 bases in the middle.

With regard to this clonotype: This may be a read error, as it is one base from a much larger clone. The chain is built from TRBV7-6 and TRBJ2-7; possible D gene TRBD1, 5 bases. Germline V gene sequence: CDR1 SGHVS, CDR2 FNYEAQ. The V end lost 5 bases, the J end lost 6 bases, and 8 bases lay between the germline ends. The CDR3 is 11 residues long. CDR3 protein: CASSQGAEQYF. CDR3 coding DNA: TGTGCCAGCAGCCAAGGGGCCGAGCAGTACTTC.

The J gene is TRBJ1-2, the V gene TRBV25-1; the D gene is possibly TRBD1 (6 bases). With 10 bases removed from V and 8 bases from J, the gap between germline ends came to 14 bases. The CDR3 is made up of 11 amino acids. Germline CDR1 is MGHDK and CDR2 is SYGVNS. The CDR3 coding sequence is TGTGCCACCCTCCAGGGGTACGGCTACACCTTC. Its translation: CATLQGYGYTF.

The CDR3 protein is CASSSFWQAYNEQFF. In nucleotides, the CDR3 is TGTGCCAGCAGCTCCTTTTGGCAGGCCTACAATGAGCAGTTCTTC. The chain couples TRBV7-2 to TRBJ2-1; D not certain. Germline loops: CDR1 SGHTA, CDR2 FQGNSA. The CDR3 contains 15 residues. V gave up 4 bases and J gave up 2 bases, with 12 bases separating them.

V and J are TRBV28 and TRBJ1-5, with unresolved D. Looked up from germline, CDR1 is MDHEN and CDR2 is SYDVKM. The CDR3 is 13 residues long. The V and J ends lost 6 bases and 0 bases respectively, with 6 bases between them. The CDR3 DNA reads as TGTGCCAGCAGGGGATATAGCAATCAGCCCCAGCATTTT. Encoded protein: CASRGYSNQPQHF. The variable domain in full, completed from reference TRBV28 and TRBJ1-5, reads DVKVTQSSRYLVKRTGEKVFLECVQDMDHENMFWYRQDPGLGLRLIYFSYDVKMKEKGDIPEGYSVSREKKERFSLILESASTNQTSMYLCASRGYSNQPQHFGDGTRLSIL.

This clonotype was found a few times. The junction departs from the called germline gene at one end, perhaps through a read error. CDR3 sequence: CASSTQGLLNSF. CDR3 DNA sequence: TGTGCCAGCAGCACCCAGGGACTCCTCAACTCCTTC. The chain links TRBV7-2 to TRBJ1-2; D is perhaps TRBD1 (5 bases). The CDR3 sequence is 12 residues long. Germline V CDR1 and CDR2: SGHTA, FQGNSA. The entire variable domain, with the rest obtained from reference TRBV7-2 and TRBJ1-2, is as follows: GAGVSQSPSNKVTEKGKDVELRCDPISGHTALYWYRQSLGQGLEFLIYFQGNSAPDKSGLPSDRFSAERTGGSVSTLTIQRTQQEDSAVYLCASSTQGLLNSFGSGTRLTVV.

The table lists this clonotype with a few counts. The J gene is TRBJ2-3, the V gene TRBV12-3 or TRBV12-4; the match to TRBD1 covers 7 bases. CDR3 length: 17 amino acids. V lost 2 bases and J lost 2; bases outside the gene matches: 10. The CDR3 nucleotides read TGTGCCAGCAGTTTAAGGGGGCTAAGGGGGTCCACAGATACGCAGTATTTT. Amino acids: CASSLRGLRGSTDTQYF.

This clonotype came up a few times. CDR3 in amino acids: CASSMTSRETYEQYF. The DNA for the CDR3 is TGTGCCAGTAGTATGACGAGCAGGGAGACTTACGAGCAGTACTTC. The chain recombines TRBV19 with TRBJ2-7; D tentatively reads TRBD1 or TRBD2 (5 bases each). Trimming stripped 3 bases from V and 4 bases from J, with 16 bases between. The CDR3 has 15 amino acids. From germline, CDR1 is LNHDA and CDR2 SQIVND (reference sequence). The full variable domain, completed using reference TRBV19 and TRBJ2-7, is DGGITQSPKYLFRKEGQNVTLSCEQNLNHDAMYWYRQDPGQGLRLIYYSQIVNDFQKGDIAEGYSVSREKKESFPLTVTSAQKNPTAFYLCASSMTSRETYEQYFGPGTRLTVT.

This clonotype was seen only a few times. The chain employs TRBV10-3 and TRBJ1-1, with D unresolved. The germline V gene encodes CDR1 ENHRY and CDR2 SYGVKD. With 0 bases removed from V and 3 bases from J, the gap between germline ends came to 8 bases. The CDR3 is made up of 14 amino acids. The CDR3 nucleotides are TGTGCCATCAGTGAGTCAAACGCCTACACTGAAGCTTTCTTT. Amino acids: CAISESNAYTEAFF.

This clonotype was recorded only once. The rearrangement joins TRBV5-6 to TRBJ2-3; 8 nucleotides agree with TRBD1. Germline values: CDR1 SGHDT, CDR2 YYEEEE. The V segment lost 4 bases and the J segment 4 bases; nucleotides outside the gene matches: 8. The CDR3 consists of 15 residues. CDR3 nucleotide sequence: TGTGCCAGCAGCAGACTGGACAGGGACGCAGATACGCAGTATTTT. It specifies CASSRLDRDADTQYF.

DNA for the CDR3: TGTGCCACCATGCTGACGAGGGAGGGAGAGGGTTCCGAAAACATTCAGTACTTC. This translates into CATMLTREGEGSENIQYF. The rearrangement links TRBV6-1 to TRBJ2-4; 7 bases align to TRBD2. The CDR3 consists of 18 residues. Trimming at V came to 10 bases and at J to 5 bases, leaving 23 bases not matched to a gene. In germline, CDR1 is MNHNS, CDR2 SASEGT.

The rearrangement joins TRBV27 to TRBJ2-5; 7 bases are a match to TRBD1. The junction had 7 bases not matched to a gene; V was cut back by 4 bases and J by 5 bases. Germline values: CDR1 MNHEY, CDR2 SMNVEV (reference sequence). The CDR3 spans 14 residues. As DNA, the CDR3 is TGTGCCAGCAGTTGGGGCTACAGGGGCGAGACCCAGTACTTC. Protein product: CASSWGYRGETQYF.

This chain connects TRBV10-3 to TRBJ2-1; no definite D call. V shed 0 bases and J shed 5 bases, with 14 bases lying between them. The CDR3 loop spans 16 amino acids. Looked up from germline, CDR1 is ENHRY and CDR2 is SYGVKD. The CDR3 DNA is TGTGCCATCAGTGAGTCTGTAGGGCCTCTAAACAATGAGCAGTTCTTC. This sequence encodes CAISESVGPLNNEQFF.

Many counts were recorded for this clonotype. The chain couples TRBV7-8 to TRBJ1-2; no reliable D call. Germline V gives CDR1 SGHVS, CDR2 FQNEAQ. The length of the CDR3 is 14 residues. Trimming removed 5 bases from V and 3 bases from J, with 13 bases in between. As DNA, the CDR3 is TGTGCCAGCAGCCCGGACGGCAGCCACTATGGCTACACCTTC. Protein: CASSPDGSHYGYTF.

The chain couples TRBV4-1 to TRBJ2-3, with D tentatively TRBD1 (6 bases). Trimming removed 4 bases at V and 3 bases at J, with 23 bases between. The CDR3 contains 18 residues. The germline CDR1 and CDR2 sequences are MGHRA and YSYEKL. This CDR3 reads CASSRPRRGTLETDTQYF. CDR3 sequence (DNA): TGCGCCAGCAGCCGCCCCCGTAGAGGGACATTGGAGACAGATACGCAGTATTTT.

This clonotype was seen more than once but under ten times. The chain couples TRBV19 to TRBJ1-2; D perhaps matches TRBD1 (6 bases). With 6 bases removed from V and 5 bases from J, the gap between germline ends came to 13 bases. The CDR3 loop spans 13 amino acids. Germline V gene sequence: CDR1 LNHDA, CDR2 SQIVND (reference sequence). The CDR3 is CASSAGQIYGYTF. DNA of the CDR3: TGTGCCAGTAGCGCTGGACAGATTTATGGCTACACCTTC. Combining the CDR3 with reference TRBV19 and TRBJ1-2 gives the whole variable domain DGGITQSPKYLFRKEGQNVTLSCEQNLNHDAMYWYRQDPGQGLRLIYYSQIVNDFQKGDIAEGYSVSREKKESFPLTVTSAQKNPTAFYLCASSAGQIYGYTFGSGTRLTVV.

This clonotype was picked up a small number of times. CDR3 residues: CASSLVSRETQYF. In DNA, the CDR3 is TGTGCCAGCAGCTTAGTTAGCAGGGAGACCCAGTACTTC. This chain uses TRBV7-2 with TRBJ2-5; D is uncertain. Germline lookup yields CDR1 SGHTA and CDR2 FQGNSA. Trimming took off 1 base at V and 5 bases at J, with 8 bases between the two ends. The CDR3 is 13 residues long.

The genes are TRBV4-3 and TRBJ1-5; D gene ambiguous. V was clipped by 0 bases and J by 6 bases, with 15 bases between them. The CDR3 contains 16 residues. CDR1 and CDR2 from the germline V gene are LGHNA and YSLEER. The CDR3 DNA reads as TGCGCCAGCAGCCAAGATCTTGGCCCTCCGGGTCAGCCCCAGCATTTT. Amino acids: CASSQDLGPPGQPQHF.

DNA of the CDR3: TGTGCCAGCAGCAAGACAGGGGGCAAGGGTGGCTACACCTTC. Its protein product is CASSKTGGKGGYTF. The V gene is TRBV12-3 or TRBV12-4, the J gene TRBJ1-2, with TRBD1 matching over 10 bases. This CDR3 comprises 14 residues. J gave up 7 bases and V 6 bases, and 8 bases lay outside the gene matches.

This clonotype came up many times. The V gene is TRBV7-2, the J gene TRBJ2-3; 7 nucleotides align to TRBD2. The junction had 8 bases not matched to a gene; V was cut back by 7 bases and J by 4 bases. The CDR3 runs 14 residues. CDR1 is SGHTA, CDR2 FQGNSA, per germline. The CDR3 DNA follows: TGTGCCAGCACCATTAGCGGGTACGCAGATACGCAGTATTTT. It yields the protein CASTISGYADTQYF.

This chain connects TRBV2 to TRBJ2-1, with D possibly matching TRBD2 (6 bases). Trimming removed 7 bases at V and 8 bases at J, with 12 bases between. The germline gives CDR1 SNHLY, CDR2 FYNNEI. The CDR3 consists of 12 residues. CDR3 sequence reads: CASTLRGYEQFF. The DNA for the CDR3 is TGTGCCAGCACTCTTCGGGGGTATGAGCAGTTCTTC.

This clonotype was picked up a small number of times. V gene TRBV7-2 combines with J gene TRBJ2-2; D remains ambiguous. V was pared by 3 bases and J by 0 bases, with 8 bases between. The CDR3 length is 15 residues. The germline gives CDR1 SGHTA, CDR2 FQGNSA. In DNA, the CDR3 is TGTGCCAGCAGCTTCTCGACCACGAACACCGGGGAGCTGTTTTTT. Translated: CASSFSTTNTGELFF.

This chain's CDR3 is CASSERDRTANEKLFF. The CDR3 nucleotides read TGTGCCAGCAGTGAAAGGGACAGAACTGCTAATGAAAAACTGTTTTTT. V and J are TRBV6-1 and TRBJ1-4; 7 bases align to TRBD1. The CDR3 extends over 16 amino acids. Germline V gene data show CDR1 as MNHNS and CDR2 as SASEGT. Trimming removed 2 bases from V and 3 bases from J; junction bases left unmatched: 6.